The rows below give T cell receptor beta chains drawn from one sample of a study of vaccination effects on CD4 cells after COVID-19. Sequencing used immunoSEQ multiplex PCR; TCRdb keeps in-frame clones, though not all of them. The data show just over 30,000 clones, roughly 63% seen once. These receptors have no known antigen. Sequencing was performed on CD4+ T cells from PBMCs cultured with HCoV-229E spike peptides, taken before COVID-19 vaccination. These receptors all come from a human donor who received a COVID-19 vaccine. The CDR3 runs from the conserved cysteine through the conserved F or W. D genes are given only for firm matches. Only some rows state a clone size, as once, few, many or a class for expanded clones.

V,J,size,D,DNA,CDR3
TRBV27,TRBJ2-5,-,-,TGTGCCAGCAGAACCTGGGTCCAAGAGACCCAGTACTTC,CASRTWVQETQYF
TRBV27,TRBJ2-2,few,TRBD2,TGTGCCAGCAGTCCCTCGGGACTAGCGGGAGGCCTCACCGGGGAGCTGTTTTTT,CASSPSGLAGGLTGELFF
TRBV5-1,TRBJ1-2,-,-,TGCGCCAGCAGCTGGGGTGATCGGGGCGGCTACACCTTC,CASSWGDRGGYTF
TRBV7-9,TRBJ1-6,-,-,TGTGCCAGCAGCTTAGGAACGGCTGGGTCACCCCTCCACTTT,CASSLGTAGSPLHF
TRBV11-2,TRBJ2-7,-,-,TGTGCCAGCAGCTTAGTGGCTAGCTCCTACGAGCAGTACTTC,CASSLVASSYEQYF
TRBV7-9,TRBJ2-7,-,-,TGTGCCAGCAGCTTAGACGCAGCCCGCTACGAGCAGTACTTC,CASSLDAARYEQYF
TRBV7-8,TRBJ2-3,-,TRBD2,TGTGCCAGCAGCTTAGCAGGCTGGGAAATAGCGGGAGGGAGTGGAGATACGCAGTATTTT,CASSLAGWEIAGGSGDTQYF
TRBV28,TRBJ1-2,few,TRBD1,TGTGCCAGCAGTTTGCCCGGGACAGGGGCCTACGGTGGCTACACCTTC,CASSLPGTGAYGGYTF
TRBV6-5,TRBJ1-3,-,-,TGTGCCAGCAGCCCCCCTTTTGCCTCTGGAAACACCATATATTTT,CASSPPFASGNTIYF
TRBV7-9,TRBJ1-4,few,-,TGTGCCAGCAGCTTAGATAGGGGAAGCAATGAAAAACTGTTTTTT,CASSLDRGSNEKLFF
TRBV5-1,TRBJ2-1,-,TRBD2,TGCGCCAGCAGCCCCGGGACTAGAAACAATGAGCAGTTCTTC,CASSPGTRNNEQFF
TRBV21-1,TRBJ2-7,once,-,TGTGCCAGCAATAAATCCGGGCGGGTGGACGGCTACGAGCAGTACTTC,CASNKSGRVDGYEQYF
TRBV6-6,TRBJ2-3,-,TRBD2,TGTGCCAGCATCCGCTCAAGCGGGGGGAGCACAGATACGCAGTATTTT,CASIRSSGGSTDTQYF
TRBV10-3,TRBJ2-1,-,TRBD1,TGTGCCATCACTAGGACAGGGTCGGAAGGGTTCTACAATGAGCAGTTCTTC,CAITRTGSEGFYNEQFF
TRBV19,TRBJ2-7,-,-,TGTGCCAGTAGTACTGCAACCGGGAAGGCGTCCTACGAGCAGTACTTC,CASSTATGKASYEQYF
TRBV7-6,TRBJ1-2,-,-,TGTGCCACCACTAGCCTATTCTCTAACTATGGCTACACCTTC,CATTSLFSNYGYTF
TRBV19,TRBJ1-2,-,TRBD1,TGTGCCAGTAGTATCCCCCCGGGACAGGGTGGTTCCTATGGCTACACCTTC,CASSIPPGQGGSYGYTF
TRBV19,TRBJ1-2,few,-,TGTGCCAGTAGTAGAGAGGCCTATGGCTACACCTTC,CASSREAYGYTF
TRBV7-8,TRBJ1-2,-,-,TGTGCCAGCAGCTTAGAGGACGGCGTTTATGGCTACACCTTC,CASSLEDGVYGYTF
TRBV27,TRBJ1-1,-,TRBD1,TGTGCCAGCAGTTTGTGGACAGGGGGCCAGTTGAGCACTGAAGCTTTCTTT,CASSLWTGGQLSTEAFF
TRBV29-1,TRBJ2-5,-,TRBD2,TGCAGCGTTGAAGACGGGGGGGCAGAGACCCAGTACTTC,CSVEDGGAETQYF
TRBV5-4,TRBJ1-2,few,TRBD1,TGTGCCAGCACCGTCGGACAGGGGTATTCTGGCTACACCTTC,CASTVGQGYSGYTF
TRBV4-2,TRBJ1-2,-,-,TGTGCCAGCAGCCAAAACGGGGGTGGCTACACCTTC,CASSQNGGGYTF
TRBV2,TRBJ1-5,-,-,TGTGCCAGCAGTGGCCCTTCGTATCAGCCCCAGCATTTT,CASSGPSYQPQHF
TRBV11-2,TRBJ2-5,-,TRBD2,TGTGCCAGCAGCACACCTAGCGGGAGAGCCTTTGAGACCCAGTACTTC,CASSTPSGRAFETQYF
TRBV5-4,TRBJ1-3,-,-,TGTGCCAGCAGCCCGAGTGGGCAGGTGGCAAACACCATATATTTT,CASSPSGQVANTIYF
TRBV28,TRBJ1-6,-,-,TGTGCCAGCAGGGGGACGATAAGCAATTCACCCCTCCACTTT,CASRGTISNSPLHF
TRBV28,TRBJ1-5,-,-,TGTGCCAGCAGGCTATTAGCGTCACGGGATCCTCACAATCAGCCCCAGCATTTT,CASRLLASRDPHNQPQHF
TRBV3-1/TRBV3-2,TRBJ1-1,-,-,TGTGCCAGCAGCCAAGAGAGGGGTTATCTGAACACTGAAGCTTTCTTT,CASSQERGYLNTEAFF
TRBV27,TRBJ2-4,-,-,TGTGCCAGCAGTTTACGGGGGGCGGCCAAAAACATTCAGTACTTC,CASSLRGAAKNIQYF
TRBV28,TRBJ2-3,-,TRBD2,TGTGCCAGCAGTCAAGCGGGAGGAGATACGCAGTATTTT,CASSQAGGDTQYF
TRBV3-1/TRBV3-2,TRBJ2-2,-,TRBD2,TGTGCCAGCAGCCAAGCCCCGGGACTAGCGGGGGGGCCCACCGGGGAGCTGTTTTTT,CASSQAPGLAGGPTGELFF
TRBV3-1/TRBV3-2,TRBJ2-4,-,-,TGTGCCAGCAGCCAAGGACTAGCCAAAAACATTCAGTACTTC,CASSQGLAKNIQYF
TRBV5-4,TRBJ2-3,-,-,TGTGCCAGCAGCTTGGCTGGCGGCCCCGATACGCAGTATTTT,CASSLAGGPDTQYF
TRBV7-2,TRBJ2-1,-,-,TGTGCCAGCGCCCACAACAATGAGCAGTTCTTC,CASAHNNEQFF
TRBV7-8,TRBJ2-7,-,-,TGTGCCAGCAGCTCCGGTCTCTCCTACGAGCAGTACTTC,CASSSGLSYEQYF
TRBV12-3/TRBV12-4,TRBJ2-4,few,-,TGTGCCAGCTTGCTTGGGGGCAAAAACATTCAGTACTTC,CASLLGGKNIQYF
TRBV4-2,TRBJ1-2,few,-,TGTGCCAGCAGCCAAGATACAGGTTATGGCTACACCTTC,CASSQDTGYGYTF
TRBV28,TRBJ2-7,once,TRBD2,TGTGCCAGCAGTCCGATCGCCCTAATACAGGGACTAGGAAACGAGCAGTACTTC,CASSPIALIQGLGNEQYF
TRBV28,TRBJ2-7,-,-,TGTGCGAGTAGCAGAAAGTACGAGCAGTACTTC,CASSRKYEQYF
TRBV5-4,TRBJ1-4,few,-,TGTGCCAGCAGCGATAGTGAAAAACTGTTTTTT,CASSDSEKLFF
TRBV27,TRBJ1-2,-,-,TGTGCCAGCAGTTTAAGGGGACCAGCTCGTGGCTACACCTTC,CASSLRGPARGYTF
TRBV30,TRBJ2-7,few,-,TGTGCCTGCGCTCACCAGGGAGTAGGGCAGTACTTC,CACAHQGVGQYF
TRBV29-1,TRBJ2-2,-,TRBD2,TGCAGCGTTTTAGTGGAGACTAGCTGGACCGGGGAGCTGTTTTTT,CSVLVETSWTGELFF
TRBV18,TRBJ1-3,-,-,TGTGCCAGCTCACCTGGACAGCAGACTGGAAACACCATATATTTT,CASSPGQQTGNTIYF
TRBV6-1,TRBJ2-5,-,-,TGTGCCAGCAGTGAACTGGCGGGCCGCCAAGAGACCCAGTACTTC,CASSELAGRQETQYF
TRBV7-2,TRBJ1-6,-,-,TGTGCCAGCAGCTTAGGGCCGTCGGATTCACCCCTCCACTTT,CASSLGPSDSPLHF
TRBV19,TRBJ1-4,-,-,TGTGCCAGTAGTAATAGGCCGACAGGCCGTGAGGAACTGTTTTTT,CASSNRPTGREELFF
TRBV20-1,TRBJ1-1,-,-,TGCAGTGCTAGTGATCCGGGGTACACTGAAGCTTTCTTT,CSASDPGYTEAFF
TRBV3-1/TRBV3-2,TRBJ2-1,-,-,TGTGCCAGCAGCCAAGACAGTAGAGCGGGTCGGCCCTACAATGAGCAGTTCTTC,CASSQDSRAGRPYNEQFF
TRBV6-5,TRBJ1-2,-,-,TGTGCCAGCAGTTACTCGCTGGCGAATCCAGCATATGGCTACACCTTC,CASSYSLANPAYGYTF
TRBV5-6,TRBJ1-5,-,-,TGTGCCAGCAGCTTGGCCGGGGGGCCCCAGCATTTT,CASSLAGGPQHF
TRBV7-2,TRBJ2-1,few,-,TGTGCCAGCAGCTTACCCCACAGGGAAGAGCAGTTCTTC,CASSLPHREEQFF
TRBV19,TRBJ1-5,once,-,TGTGCCAGTACCCCAACCTCGACAGGCCGGATCGAGCCCCAGCATTTT,CASTPTSTGRIEPQHF
TRBV5-6,TRBJ1-1,-,TRBD1,TGTGCCAGCAGCTTGGTGGACAGGGGAGGCACTGAAGCTTTCTTT,CASSLVDRGGTEAFF